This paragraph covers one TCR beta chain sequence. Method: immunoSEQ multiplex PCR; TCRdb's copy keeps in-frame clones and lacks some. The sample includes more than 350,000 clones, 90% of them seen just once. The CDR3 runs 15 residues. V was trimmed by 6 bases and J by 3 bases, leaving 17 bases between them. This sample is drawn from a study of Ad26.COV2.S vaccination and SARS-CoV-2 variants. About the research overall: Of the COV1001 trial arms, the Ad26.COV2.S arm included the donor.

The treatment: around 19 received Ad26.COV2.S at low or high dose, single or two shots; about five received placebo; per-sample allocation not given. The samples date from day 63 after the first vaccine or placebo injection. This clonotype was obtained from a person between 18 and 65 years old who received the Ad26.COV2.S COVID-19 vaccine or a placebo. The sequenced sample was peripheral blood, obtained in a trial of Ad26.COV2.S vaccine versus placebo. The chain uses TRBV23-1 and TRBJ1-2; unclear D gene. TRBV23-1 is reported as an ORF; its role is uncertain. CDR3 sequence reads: CASRPHGVFYYGYTF. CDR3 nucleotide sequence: TGCGCCAGCAGACCACACGGGGTTTTTTACTATGGCTACACCTTC.